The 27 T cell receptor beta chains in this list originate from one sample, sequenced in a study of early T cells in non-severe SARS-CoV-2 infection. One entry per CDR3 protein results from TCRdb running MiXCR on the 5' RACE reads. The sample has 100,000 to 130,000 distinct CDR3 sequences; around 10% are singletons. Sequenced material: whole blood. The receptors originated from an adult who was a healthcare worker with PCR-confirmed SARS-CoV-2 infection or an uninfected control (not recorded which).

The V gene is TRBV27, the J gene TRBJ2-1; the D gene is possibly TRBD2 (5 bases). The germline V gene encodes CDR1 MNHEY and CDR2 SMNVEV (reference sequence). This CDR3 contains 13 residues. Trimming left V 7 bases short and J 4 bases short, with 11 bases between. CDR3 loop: CASTQGLYNEQFF. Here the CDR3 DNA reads TGTGCCAGCACTCAAGGACTTTACAATGAGCAGTTCTTC.

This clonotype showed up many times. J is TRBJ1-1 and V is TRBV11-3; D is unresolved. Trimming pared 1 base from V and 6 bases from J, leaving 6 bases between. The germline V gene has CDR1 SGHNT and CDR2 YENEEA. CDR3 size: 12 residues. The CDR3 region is CASSLVVSEAFF. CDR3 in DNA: TGTGCCAGCAGCTTAGTTGTATCTGAAGCTTTCTTT.

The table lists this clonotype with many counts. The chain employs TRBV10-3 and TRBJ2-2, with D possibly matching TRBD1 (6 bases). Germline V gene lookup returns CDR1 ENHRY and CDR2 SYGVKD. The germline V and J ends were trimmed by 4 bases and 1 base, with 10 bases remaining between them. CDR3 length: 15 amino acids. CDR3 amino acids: CAISVGHQNTGELFF. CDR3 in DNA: TGTGCCATCAGTGTGGGACACCAGAACACCGGGGAGCTGTTTTTT.

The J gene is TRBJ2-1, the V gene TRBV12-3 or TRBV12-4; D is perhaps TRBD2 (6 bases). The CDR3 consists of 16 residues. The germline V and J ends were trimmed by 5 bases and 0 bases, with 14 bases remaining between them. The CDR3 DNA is TGTGCCAGCAGTCCCCTTAGCGGTAGCTCCTACAATGAGCAGTTCTTC. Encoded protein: CASSPLSGSSYNEQFF.

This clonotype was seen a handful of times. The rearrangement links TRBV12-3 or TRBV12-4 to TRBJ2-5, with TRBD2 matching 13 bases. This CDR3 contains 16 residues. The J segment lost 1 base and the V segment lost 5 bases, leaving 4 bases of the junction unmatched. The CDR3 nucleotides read TGTGCCAGCAGTCTAGGGACTAGCGGGACCCAAGAGACCCAGTACTTC. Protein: CASSLGTSGTQETQYF.

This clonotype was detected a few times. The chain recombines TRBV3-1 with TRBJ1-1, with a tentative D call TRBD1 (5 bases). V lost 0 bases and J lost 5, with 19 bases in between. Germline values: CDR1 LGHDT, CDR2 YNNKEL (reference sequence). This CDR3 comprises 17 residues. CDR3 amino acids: CASSQDDDSLRETEAFF. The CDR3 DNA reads TGTGCCAGCAGCCAAGATGATGACAGTCTGAGAGAAACTGAAGCTTTCTTT.

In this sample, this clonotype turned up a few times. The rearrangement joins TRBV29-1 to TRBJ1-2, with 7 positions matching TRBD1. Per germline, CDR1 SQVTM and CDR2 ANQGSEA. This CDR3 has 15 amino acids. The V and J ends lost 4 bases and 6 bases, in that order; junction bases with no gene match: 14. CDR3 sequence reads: CSVGGQTDPRDGYTF. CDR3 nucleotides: TGCAGCGTTGGGGGACAGACCGACCCCAGAGATGGCTACACCTTC. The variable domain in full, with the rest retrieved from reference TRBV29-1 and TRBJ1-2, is SAVISQKPSRDICQRGTSLTIQCQVDSQVTMMFWYRQQPGQSLTLIATANQGSEATYESGFVIDKFPISRPNLTFSTLTVSNMSPEDSSIYLCSVGGQTDPRDGYTFGSGTRLTVV.

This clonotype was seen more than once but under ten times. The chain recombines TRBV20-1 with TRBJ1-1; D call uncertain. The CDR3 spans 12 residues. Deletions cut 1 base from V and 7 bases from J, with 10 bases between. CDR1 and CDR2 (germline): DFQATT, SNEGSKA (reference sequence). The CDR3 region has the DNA TGCAGTGCTAGAGGCCCCGGGGTTGAAGCTTTCTTT. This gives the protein CSARGPGVEAFF.

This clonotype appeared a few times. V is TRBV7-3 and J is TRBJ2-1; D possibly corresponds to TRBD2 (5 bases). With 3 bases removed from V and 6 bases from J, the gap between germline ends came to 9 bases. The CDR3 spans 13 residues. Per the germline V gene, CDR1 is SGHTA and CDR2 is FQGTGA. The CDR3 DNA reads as TGTGCCAGCAGCTTCTCGGGAATCAATGAGCAGTTCTTC. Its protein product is CASSFSGINEQFF.

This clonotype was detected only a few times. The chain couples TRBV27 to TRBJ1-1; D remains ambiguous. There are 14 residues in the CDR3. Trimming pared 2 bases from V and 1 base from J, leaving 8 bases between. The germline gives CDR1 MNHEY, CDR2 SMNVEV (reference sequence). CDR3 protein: CASSLIPENTEAFF. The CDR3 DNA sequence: TGTGCCAGCAGTTTAATTCCAGAGAACACTGAAGCTTTCTTT.

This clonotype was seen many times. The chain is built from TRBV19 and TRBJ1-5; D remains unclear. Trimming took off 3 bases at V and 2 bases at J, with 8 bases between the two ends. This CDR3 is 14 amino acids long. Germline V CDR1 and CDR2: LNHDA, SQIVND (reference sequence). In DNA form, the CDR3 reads TGTGCCAGTAGTATCCTATCCGGCAATCAGCCCCAGCATTTT. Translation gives CASSILSGNQPQHF.

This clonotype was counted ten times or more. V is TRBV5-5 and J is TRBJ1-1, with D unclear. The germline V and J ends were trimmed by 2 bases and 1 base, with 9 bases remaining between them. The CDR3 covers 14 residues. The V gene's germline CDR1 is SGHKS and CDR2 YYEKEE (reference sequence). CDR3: CASSFGTPNTEAFF. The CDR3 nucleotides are TGTGCCAGCAGCTTCGGCACGCCGAACACTGAAGCTTTCTTT.

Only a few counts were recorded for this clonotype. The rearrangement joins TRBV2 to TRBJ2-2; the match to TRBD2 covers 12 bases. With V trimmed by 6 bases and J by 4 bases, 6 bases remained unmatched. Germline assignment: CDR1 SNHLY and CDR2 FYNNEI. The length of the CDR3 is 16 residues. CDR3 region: CASSTPSGRGTGELFF. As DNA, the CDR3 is TGTGCCAGCAGCACGCCTAGCGGGAGGGGCACCGGGGAGCTGTTTTTT.

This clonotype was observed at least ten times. The CDR3 protein is CASSLSQETQYF. The CDR3 DNA reads TGCGCCAGCAGCTTGTCCCAAGAGACCCAGTACTTC. The chain couples TRBV5-1 to TRBJ2-5; D is undetermined. The germline gives CDR1 SGHRS, CDR2 YFSETQ. The CDR3 totals 12 residues. The V gene lost 1 base and the J gene lost 1 base, with 2 bases spanning the gap. Based on the CDR3 plus reference TRBV5-1 and TRBJ2-5, the full variable domain is KAGVTQTPRYLIKTRGQQVTLSCSPISGHRSVSWYQQTPGQGLQFLFEYFSETQRNKGNFPGRFSGRQFSNSRSEMNVSTLELGDSALYLCASSLSQETQYFGPGTRLLVL.

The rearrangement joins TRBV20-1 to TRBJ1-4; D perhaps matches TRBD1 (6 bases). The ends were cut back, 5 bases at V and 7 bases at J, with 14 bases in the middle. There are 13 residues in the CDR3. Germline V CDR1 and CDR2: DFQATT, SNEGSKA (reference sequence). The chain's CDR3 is CSAAIQGSEKLFF. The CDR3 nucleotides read TGCAGTGCTGCGATACAGGGTAGTGAAAAACTGTTTTTT.

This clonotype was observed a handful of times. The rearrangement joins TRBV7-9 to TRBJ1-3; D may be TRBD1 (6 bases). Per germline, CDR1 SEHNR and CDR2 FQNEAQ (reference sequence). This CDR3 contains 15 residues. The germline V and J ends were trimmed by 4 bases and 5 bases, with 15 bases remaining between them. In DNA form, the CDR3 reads TGTGCCAGCAGCTCCCTTGGACAGTTGAGAAACACCATATATTTT. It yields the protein CASSSLGQLRNTIYF.

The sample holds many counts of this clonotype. Here the CDR3 reads CASIPGLRETQYF. The CDR3 region has the DNA TGTGCCAGCATCCCGGGGCTACGAGAGACCCAGTACTTC. This chain connects TRBV7-6 to TRBJ2-5; D tentatively fits TRBD1 or TRBD2 (5 bases each). V was shortened by 7 bases and J by 4 bases, with 13 bases between the two germline ends. Germline V CDR1 and CDR2: SGHVS, FNYEAQ. The CDR3 contains 13 residues. Drawing the rest from reference TRBV7-6 and TRBJ2-5, the complete variable domain is GAGVSQSPRYKVTKRGQDVALRCDPISGHVSLYWYRQALGQGPEFLTYFNYEAQQDKSGLPNDRFSAERPEGSISTLTIQRTEQRDSAMYRCASIPGLRETQYFGPGTRLLVL.

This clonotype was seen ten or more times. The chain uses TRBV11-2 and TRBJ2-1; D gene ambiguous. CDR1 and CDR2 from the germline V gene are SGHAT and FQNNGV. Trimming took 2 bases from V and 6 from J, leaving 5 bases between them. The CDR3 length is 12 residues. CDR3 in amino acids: CASSLPVNEQFF. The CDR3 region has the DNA TGTGCCAGCAGCTTACCCGTCAATGAGCAGTTCTTC.

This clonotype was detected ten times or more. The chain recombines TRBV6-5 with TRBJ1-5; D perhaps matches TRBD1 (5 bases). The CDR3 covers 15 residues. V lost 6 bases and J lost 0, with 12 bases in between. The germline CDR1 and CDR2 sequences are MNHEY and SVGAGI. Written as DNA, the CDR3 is TGTGCCAGCAGGGCCTCAGGGTCTAGCAATCAGCCCCAGCATTTT. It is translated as CASRASGSSNQPQHF.

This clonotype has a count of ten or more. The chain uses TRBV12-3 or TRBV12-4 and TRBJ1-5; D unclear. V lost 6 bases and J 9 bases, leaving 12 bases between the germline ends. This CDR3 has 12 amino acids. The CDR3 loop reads CASRAATGPQHF. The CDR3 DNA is TGTGCCAGCAGGGCAGCCACGGGGCCCCAGCATTTT.

CDR3 nucleotides: TGTGCCAGCTCACCACCGGGGCCACACCAAGAGACCCAGTACTTC. This codes for CASSPPGPHQETQYF. This chain uses TRBV18 with TRBJ2-5, with D tentatively TRBD1 (5 bases). Germline values: CDR1 KGHSH, CDR2 LQKENI. The CDR3 loop spans 15 amino acids. Trimming removed 0 bases from V and 0 bases from J, with 8 bases in between.

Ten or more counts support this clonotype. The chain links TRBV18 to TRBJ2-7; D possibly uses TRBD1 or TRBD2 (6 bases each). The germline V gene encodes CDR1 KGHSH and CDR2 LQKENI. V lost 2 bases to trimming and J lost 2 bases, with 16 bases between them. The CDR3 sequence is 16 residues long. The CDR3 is CASSPKGGSPPYEQYF. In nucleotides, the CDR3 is TGTGCCAGCTCACCAAAGGGGGGTTCTCCACCCTACGAGCAGTACTTC.

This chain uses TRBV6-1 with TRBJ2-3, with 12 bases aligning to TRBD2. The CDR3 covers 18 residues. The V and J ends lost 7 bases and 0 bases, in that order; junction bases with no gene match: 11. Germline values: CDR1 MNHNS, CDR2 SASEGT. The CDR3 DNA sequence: TGTGCCAGCACCGCCCGAGGCCTAGCGGGGGGGAGCACAGATACGCAGTATTTT. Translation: CASTARGLAGGSTDTQYF.

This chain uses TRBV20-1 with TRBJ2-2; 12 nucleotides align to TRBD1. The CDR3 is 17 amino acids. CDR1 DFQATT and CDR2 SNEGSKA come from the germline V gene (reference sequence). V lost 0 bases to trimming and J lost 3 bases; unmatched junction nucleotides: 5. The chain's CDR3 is CSARDPGQGADTGELFF. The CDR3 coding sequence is TGCAGTGCTAGAGATCCGGGACAGGGGGCCGACACCGGGGAGCTGTTTTTT.

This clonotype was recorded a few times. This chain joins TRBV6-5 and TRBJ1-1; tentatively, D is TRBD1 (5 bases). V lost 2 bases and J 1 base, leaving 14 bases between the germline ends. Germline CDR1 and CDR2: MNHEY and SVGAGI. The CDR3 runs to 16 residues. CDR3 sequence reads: CASSYAAGTSNTEAFF. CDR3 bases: TGTGCCAGCAGTTACGCTGCAGGGACCTCGAACACTGAAGCTTTCTTT.

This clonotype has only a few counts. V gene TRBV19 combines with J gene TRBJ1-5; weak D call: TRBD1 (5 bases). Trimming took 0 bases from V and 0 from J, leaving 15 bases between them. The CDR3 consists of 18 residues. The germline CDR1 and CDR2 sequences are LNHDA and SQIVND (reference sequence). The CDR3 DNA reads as TGTGCCAGTAGTATAGATCGGAGGGTAGGGGCTAGCAATCAGCCCCAGCATTTT. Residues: CASSIDRRVGASNQPQHF.

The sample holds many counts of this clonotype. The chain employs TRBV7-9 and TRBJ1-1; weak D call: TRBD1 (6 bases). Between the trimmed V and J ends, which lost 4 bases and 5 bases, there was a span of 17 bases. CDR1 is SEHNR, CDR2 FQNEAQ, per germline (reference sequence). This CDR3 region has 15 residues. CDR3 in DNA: TGTGCCAGCAGCTCATCGGGGCAGGGGAAGACTGAAGCTTTCTTT. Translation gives CASSSSGQGKTEAFF.